The 26 T cell receptor beta chains in this list originate from one sample, sequenced in a study of T cells in Graves' hyperthyroidism and ophthalmopathy. TCR beta CDR3 regions were amplified from RNA. RT-PCR in the first round (using the HTBI primer set) targeted the TCR CDR3. TCRdb processed the multiplex PCR reads anew with MiXCR; each CDR3 protein has one entry. The top ten hold around 27% of the sample, which has about 550,000 distinct CDR3 sequences, more than 20% seen once. Sequencing input: blood. These receptors came from a man between 18 and 35 years old with Graves' hyperthyroidism.

The chain combines TRBV18 with TRBJ2-7; TRBD1 matches 9 bases. The CDR3 has 15 residues. CDR1 is KGHSH, CDR2 LQKENI, per germline. Trimming removed 1 base from V and 6 bases from J; junction bases left unmatched: 7. The CDR3 nucleotides are TGTGCCAGCTCACCACTCGGACAGGGGTGGGGCGAGCAGTACTTC. Amino acids: CASSPLGQGWGEQYF.

This sequence joins TRBV12-3 or TRBV12-4 and TRBJ1-5; 7 bases are a match to TRBD1. The length of the CDR3 is 18 residues. V was clipped by 3 bases and J by 5 bases; unmatched bases: 16. The CDR3 DNA reads as TGTGCCAGCAGTTTGGACAGGTTGGGCCCAAAAGCGGATCAGCCCCAGCATTTT. Translating gives CASSLDRLGPKADQPQHF.

This rearrangement joins TRBV12-3 or TRBV12-4 to TRBJ2-7; D unclear. Trimming took off 5 bases at V and 9 bases at J, with 17 bases between the two ends. The CDR3 is 13 residues long. The CDR3 loop is CASSPGPWDGQYF. CDR3 bases: TGTGCCAGCAGTCCGGGCCCTTGGGATGGGCAGTACTTC.

The sample holds many counts of this clonotype. The chain employs TRBV6-1 and TRBJ1-5; D is undetermined. Trimming removed 8 bases at V and 6 bases at J, with 17 bases between. The CDR3 contains 14 residues. CDR1 and CDR2 from the germline V gene are MNHNS and SASEGT. DNA of the CDR3: TGTGCCAGCCACAGCGCCGGGGAAGGTCAGCCCCAGCATTTT. Its translation is CASHSAGEGQPQHF.

This clonotype was counted many times. V and J are TRBV27 and TRBJ1-1; D is unresolved. Germline CDR1 MNHEY, CDR2 SMNVEV (reference sequence). The CDR3 runs to 16 residues. Between the trimmed V and J ends, which lost 0 bases and 2 bases, there was a span of 13 bases. The CDR3 reads CASSLSVGTINTEAFF. The CDR3 coding sequence is TGTGCCAGCAGTTTATCAGTGGGTACCATCAACACTGAAGCTTTCTTT.

This clonotype was counted only a few times. The V gene is TRBV12-3 or TRBV12-4, the J gene TRBJ1-6; 11 bases fit TRBD1. V trimming: 6 bases; J trimming: 1 base; junction bases outside the gene matches: 8. The CDR3 runs to 18 residues. CDR3 loop: CASRTRDRGLSYNSPLHF. The CDR3 DNA reads as TGTGCCAGCAGAACGCGGGACAGGGGGTTATCCTATAATTCACCCCTCCACTTT.

The chain is built from TRBV18 and TRBJ2-7; D perhaps matches TRBD1 (6 bases). This CDR3 is built from 14 residues. The V end was cut by 3 bases, the J end by 2 bases, with 11 bases between. Germline CDR1 and CDR2: KGHSH and LQKENI. The CDR3 region has the DNA TGTGCCAGCTCACCTGGAGAGGGGGCCTACGAGCAGTACTTC. This codes for CASSPGEGAYEQYF. The whole variable domain, filled in from reference TRBV18 and TRBJ2-7, reads NAGVMQNPRHLVRRRGQEARLRCSPMKGHSHVYWYRQLPEEGLKFMVYLQKENIIDESGMPKERFSAEFPKEGPSILRIQQVVRGDSAAYFCASSPGEGAYEQYFGPGTRLTVT.

This clonotype was counted ten times or more. The V call is TRBV2, the J call TRBJ2-7; possibly TRBD1 or TRBD2 for D (5 bases each). The CDR3 has 13 amino acids. Trimming pared 6 bases from V and 3 bases from J, leaving 12 bases between. CDR1 is SNHLY and CDR2 is FYNNEI in the germline V gene. CDR3: CASRRDGNYEQYF. Here the CDR3 DNA reads TGTGCCAGCAGAAGGGACGGTAACTACGAGCAGTACTTC. The variable domain in full, completed from reference TRBV2 and TRBJ2-7, reads EPEVTQTPSHQVTQMGQEVILRCVPISNHLYFYWYRQILGQKVEFLVSFYNNEISEKSEIFDDQFSVERPDGSNFTLKIRSTKLEDSAMYFCASRRDGNYEQYFGPGTRLTVT.

V gene TRBV12-3 or TRBV12-4 combines with J gene TRBJ1-5, with TRBD1 matching over 7 bases. V lost 5 bases and J lost 10; bases outside the gene matches: 11. This CDR3 region has 14 residues. The CDR3 reads CASSQRQGRKPQHF. The CDR3 DNA reads TGTGCCAGCAGTCAGCGACAGGGTAGGAAACCCCAGCATTTT.

In regard to this clonotype: This may arise from a read error, as a much more abundant clone is one base away. The V gene is TRBV6-1, the J gene TRBJ2-7; TRBD1 aligns across 7 bases. This CDR3 contains 15 residues. Looked up from germline, CDR1 is MNHNS and CDR2 is SASEGT. The CDR3 sequence is CTSSRGTDTFYEQYF. Written as DNA, the CDR3 is TGTACCAGCAGTCGTGGGACAGACACTTTCTACGAGCAGTACTTC.

This clonotype was observed a few times. In DNA form, the CDR3 reads TGTGCCAGCAGCAGGACAGGGGCCGCAAGCAATCAGCCCCAGCATTTT. This codes for CASSRTGAASNQPQHF. V usage is TRBV27 and J usage is TRBJ1-5, with 9 bases that match TRBD1. After removal of 6 bases from V and 1 base from J, the junction contained 7 bases not matched to a gene. Germline V lookup: CDR1 MNHEY, CDR2 SMNVEV (reference sequence). The CDR3 contains 16 residues.

This clonotype was observed many times. The genes are TRBV6-1 and TRBJ1-6; D unclear. Germline loops: CDR1 MNHNS, CDR2 SASEGT. V was clipped by 6 bases and J by 4 bases, with 10 bases between them. The CDR3 spans 14 residues. The CDR3 here is CASSNRLYNSPLHF. DNA for the CDR3: TGTGCCAGCAGCAACCGGCTTTATAATTCACCCCTCCACTTT.

This clonotype was picked up many times. The chain has TRBV2 and TRBJ2-7; 7 bases map to TRBD1. The V and J ends lost 11 bases and 5 bases, in that order; junction bases with no gene match: 6. Per the germline V gene, CDR1 is SNHLY and CDR2 is FYNNEI. This CDR3 is 11 amino acids long. The chain's CDR3 is CAGTGEHEQYF. DNA for the CDR3: TGTGCCGGTACAGGGGAACACGAGCAGTACTTC.

There are many counts of this clonotype. The chain is built from TRBV28 and TRBJ2-4, with 7 bases lining up with TRBD1. V lost 3 bases and J lost 9; bases outside the gene matches: 8. The CDR3 is 14 amino acids. Germline-derived CDR1 and CDR2 are MDHEN and SYDVKM. This CDR3 reads CASSLRGGMGIQYF. The CDR3 DNA is TGTGCCAGCAGTTTGCGAGGGGGCATGGGCATTCAGTACTTC.

In this sample, this clonotype turned up many times. The CDR3, as DNA: TGTGCCACTGCCAGCGATTTTCCCCGGGACAGATTCTCCTACGAGCAGTACTTC. It codes for CATASDFPRDRFSYEQYF. This chain connects TRBV11-1 to TRBJ2-7; TRBD1 aligns across 7 bases. CDR3 length equals 18 residues. Per germline, CDR1 SGHAT and CDR2 FQDESV (reference sequence). Trimming cost V 10 bases and J 0 bases; bases outside gene matches: 21.

The chain links TRBV4-1 to TRBJ1-2, with 10 bases lining up with TRBD1. The V gene end was trimmed by 2 bases and the J gene end by 7 bases; junction bases not matched to a gene: 7. This CDR3 is built from 15 residues. The germline V gene has CDR1 MGHRA and CDR2 YSYEKL. CDR3 amino acids: CASSQPGQGRGGYTF. The CDR3 DNA reads as TGCGCCAGCAGCCAACCGGGACAGGGGCGCGGTGGCTACACCTTC.

This clonotype was counted between two and nine times. The chain has TRBV6-1 and TRBJ2-6, with D unclear. Trimming took off 4 bases at V and 0 bases at J, with 4 bases between the two ends. This CDR3 region has 14 residues. Germline CDR1 is MNHNS and CDR2 is SASEGT. Here the CDR3 reads CASSATSGANVLTF. Written as DNA, the CDR3 is TGTGCCAGCAGTGCCACCTCTGGGGCCAACGTCCTGACTTTC.

Ten or more counts support this clonotype. The chain links TRBV5-1 to TRBJ2-5; D is perhaps TRBD1 (6 bases). CDR1 SGHRS and CDR2 YFSETQ come from the germline V gene. The V end was cut by 3 bases, the J end by 2 bases, with 11 bases between. The CDR3 totals 14 residues. The CDR3 nucleotides are TGCGCCAGCAGCTCCCAGGGGCCTCAAGAGACCCAGTACTTC. It encodes CASSSQGPQETQYF.

At least ten counts were recorded for this clonotype. The V and J genes are TRBV2 and TRBJ1-5, with D perhaps TRBD1 (6 bases). CDR3 size: 13 residues. CDR1 and CDR2 (germline): SNHLY, FYNNEI. The V end lost 5 bases, the J end lost 6 bases, and 11 bases lay between the germline ends. Written as DNA, the CDR3 is TGTGCCAGCAGTCAGGACAGTCGTCAGCCCCAGCATTTT. Protein product: CASSQDSRQPQHF.

This clonotype was recorded at least ten times. This rearrangement joins TRBV12-3 or TRBV12-4 to TRBJ1-2; 7 bases map to TRBD1. J gave up 2 bases and V 3 bases, and 3 bases lay outside the gene matches. The CDR3 extends over 14 amino acids. The CDR3 here is CASSLTGSNYGYTF. The CDR3 DNA is TGTGCCAGCAGTTTGACAGGGTCCAACTATGGCTACACCTTC.

The table lists this clonotype with many counts. The CDR3 bases are TGTGCCAGCAGCTTAGCGGGGGGAGGACAGGGCGGCTATGGCTACACCTTC. Translating gives CASSLAGGGQGGYGYTF. The chain is built from TRBV7-8 and TRBJ1-2, with TRBD1 matching 8 bases. With V trimmed by 0 bases and J by 4 bases, 10 bases remained unmatched. Per germline, CDR1 SGHVS and CDR2 FQNEAQ. This CDR3 is built from 17 residues.

This clonotype was counted at least ten times. The chain recombines TRBV5-1 with TRBJ2-7; 14 bases are a match to TRBD2. Germline assignment: CDR1 SGHRS and CDR2 YFSETQ. This CDR3 comprises 17 residues. The V gene end was trimmed by 3 bases and the J gene end by 0 bases; junction bases not matched to a gene: 5. In nucleotides, the CDR3 is TGCGCCAGCAGCTGGACTAGCGGGGGGACGATCTCCTACGAGCAGTACTTC. Translation: CASSWTSGGTISYEQYF.

This clonotype was seen many times. The chain recombines TRBV24-1 with TRBJ2-5; 8 bases are shared with TRBD1. There are 12 residues in the CDR3. Per germline, CDR1 KGHDR and CDR2 SFDVKD. Germline trimming cut 8 bases from V and 7 bases from J; bases unmatched to any gene: 5. The CDR3 region is CATTPDRGTQYF. Here the CDR3 DNA reads TGTGCCACCACTCCCGACAGGGGGACCCAGTACTTC.

In its sample, this clonotype was seen a few times. The rearrangement links TRBV2 to TRBJ2-2; 8 bases are a match to TRBD2. CDR1 is SNHLY, CDR2 FYNNEI, per germline. The CDR3 is made up of 16 amino acids. Trimming removed 9 bases from V and 2 bases from J; junction bases left unmatched: 11. In nucleotides, the CDR3 is TGTGCCAGGGGGGGGATAGCGGGATCAAACACCGGGGAGCTGTTTTTT. It specifies CARGGIAGSNTGELFF.

The CDR3 loop is CSARDRGRETYEQYF. CDR3 DNA sequence: TGCAGTGCTAGAGATCGGGGCAGGGAGACCTACGAGCAGTACTTC. This chain connects TRBV20-1 to TRBJ2-7; D possibly matches TRBD1 or TRBD2 (5 bases each). The CDR3 runs to 15 residues. Trimming shortened V by 0 bases and J by 2 bases, and 14 bases separated the two germline ends. Germline CDR1 is DFQATT and CDR2 is SNEGSKA (reference sequence).

This clonotype turned up a few times. This rearrangement joins TRBV4-1 to TRBJ1-2; 7 bases match TRBD1. Trimming at V came to 4 bases and at J to 6 bases, leaving 11 bases not matched to a gene. Germline lookup yields CDR1 MGHRA and CDR2 YSYEKL. The CDR3 extends over 15 amino acids. The CDR3 loop reads CASSRVTRGADGYTF. CDR3 DNA sequence: TGCGCCAGCAGCCGGGTAACCAGGGGGGCCGATGGCTACACCTTC.